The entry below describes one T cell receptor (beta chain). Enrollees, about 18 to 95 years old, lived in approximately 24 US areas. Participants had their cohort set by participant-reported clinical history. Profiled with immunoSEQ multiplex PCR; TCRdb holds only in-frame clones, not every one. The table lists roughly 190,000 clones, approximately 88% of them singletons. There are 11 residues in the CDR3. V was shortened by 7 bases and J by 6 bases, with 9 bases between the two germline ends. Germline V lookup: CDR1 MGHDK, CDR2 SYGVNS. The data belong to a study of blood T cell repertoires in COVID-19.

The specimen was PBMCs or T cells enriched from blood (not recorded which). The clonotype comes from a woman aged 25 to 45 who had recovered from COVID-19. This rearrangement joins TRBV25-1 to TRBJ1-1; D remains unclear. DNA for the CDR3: TGTGCCAGCATACGAGGATCTGAAGCTTTCTTT. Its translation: CASIRGSEAFF.